This TCR beta chain stems from a study of cytomegalovirus exposure and HLA in healthy donors (dated by TCRdb to the late 2010s). For the wider study: An earlier analysis of roughly 500 of the donors reported around 280 Gb of sequence data and 117 million unique TCR beta sequences obtained from 180 million or so T cells. Using immunosequencing, the study profiled T cell repertoires from fewer than 700 subjects and related those repertoires to cytomegalovirus serostatus. To predict cytomegalovirus infection status, the study brought together high-throughput TCR immunosequencing, statistical association of individual TCRs with disease status, and machine learning. A later genetic analysis took genome-wide SNP genotypes for about 65% of the 666 donors and used that subset as a discovery cohort. In addition to the first cohort of 666 subjects, a separate validation cohort of approximately 130 different subjects was used. An early release covering roughly 640 HLA-typed donors comprised about 310 gigabases of sequencing data and around 86 million unique TCR sequences. Roughly 5 DR-DQ haplotypes were handled as single units for association and clustering, since linkage in the cohort was strong. Across some 400 genotyped donors of the cohort, an average of about 200,000 unique TCR beta nucleotide sequences per donor were sequenced, and roughly 17% of those sequences were non-productive. An earlier analysis of roughly 600 of the donors used high-throughput TCR beta sequencing to judge whether each TCR beta V gene segment behaved as functional or pseudogenic. A later analysis re-examined previously published TCR beta repertoires from 500 to 700 donors and added high-resolution HLA genotyping to investigate patterns of TCR occurrence. The aim of the study was to test whether cataloging public T cell receptors could identify signatures of past pathogen exposure. HLA typing included class I and class II loci at four-digit resolution. Every discovery cohort repertoire had been produced on one sequencing platform. The later analysis used no new phenotypic data to find candidate immune exposures, relying instead on TCR beta sequences and their occurrence across donors. Of the roughly 400 genotyped donors, 81% were placed in the genetic ancestry cluster associated with self-reported Caucasian donors. Typing coverage varied by locus: about 620-630 donors for A, B, C, DRB1 and DQB1; roughly 500 for DQA1; approximately 610 for DPA1; more than 450 for DPB1. Alongside the repertoire data, information on donor age, sex, ethnicity and CMV serostatus was compiled. Overall study outcomes, separate from this receptor: Most TCR sequences were observed very rarely across donors, whereas some public TCRs were present in many individuals. A later analysis reported that several top co-occurrence clusters appeared linked to parvovirus B19, influenza, CMV and Epstein-Barr virus. Around 16 rarely observed V segments, including chromosome 9 orphons, were excluded from the earlier analysis of approximately 600 of the donors because counts were too low. Specific HLA alleles were associated with some 15,000 TCR beta sequences at a false discovery rate of 0.05 in a later analysis. A total of around 150 TCR beta chains were listed by the study as associated with cytomegalovirus. Assigning TCR associations to individual alleles was difficult when HLA alleles, especially DR and DQ, strongly co-occurred. This cohort had only TCR beta chains sequenced, and the lack of alpha or paired-chain data limited which features could be detected. The sequencing pipeline was judged likely to have produced a cluster of highly shared sequence variants as a technical artifact. The presence/absence analyses assumed that sequencing depth was roughly uniform across donors, and that assumption may not be true. A few of the identified cytomegalovirus-associated TCR beta chains were confirmed in vitro to be specific for cytomegalovirus antigens. Correlated functional status among segregating V segments might be attributable to linkage disequilibrium, but an unknown experimental factor could not be ruled out. V-gene and J-gene trimming of TCR beta chains was associated with a missense DCLRE1C variant in a later genetic analysis, and the association was replicated in an independent cohort. According to the authors, the approach could potentially be generalized to other disease states and immunological phenotypes. The classifier was reported to diagnose cytomegalovirus status with high specificity and sensitivity in both the original and validation cohorts. The 87-base-pair reads could not distinguish some IMGT-functional V segments, including TRBV6-2 and TRBV6-3, so those segments were excluded. According to a later genetic analysis, donors in an Asian-associated ancestry cluster had fewer N-insertions in productive TCRs than the roughly 700-donor mean. For the cohort, immune exposure information was limited to CMV serostatus. A further reported finding was that TCR beta sequences accurately predicted the HLA-A and HLA-B alleles for most subjects in the first cohort. In a later analysis, most CMV-associated TCR beta chains were found to appear HLA-restricted, with HLA associations seemingly driven largely by CMV exposure. In a later analysis, TCR association rates were found to vary across HLA loci, with the most associated TCRs seen for DRB1 alleles and the fewest for HLA-C alleles. Broadly in line with IMGT annotations, most TCR beta V segments showed up in productive rearrangements about 87% or about 30% of the time in an earlier analysis of under 700 of the donors. Compared with equally common non-associated chains, HLA-associated TCR beta chains in a later analysis were more clonally expanded and had lower generation probabilities. Because some donors lacked HLA typing at each locus, the association tests relied only on the typed subset.

Spanning cysteine to phenylalanine, the CDR3 consists of 14 amino acids. The CDR3 DNA has 42 bases and is translated from base 1. Clipping removes 5 bases from V and 10 bases from J, with 13 as the unmatched junction base count. CDR1 is given as SNHLY and CDR2 as FYNNEI, both from the germline V gene. The method was the immunoSEQ multiplex PCR assay. For the multiplex PCR, a mixture combining 60 forward primers for TCR Vbeta segments and 13 reverse primers for TCR Jbeta segments was used. The CDR3 region of rearranged TCR beta genes was amplified from genomic DNA by a multiplex PCR assay. The Illumina HiSeq System was used to sequence the amplified TCR beta libraries as 87-base-pair reads. In the authors' own workflow: A later analysis counted some 74 million unique TCR beta chains across the 600 to 850 repertoires, and 10 million to 11 million of these chains were shared by at least two donors. A nearest-neighbor algorithm error-corrected the raw reads and collapsed the reads into unique sequences, merging closely related sequences to remove PCR and sequencing errors. V, D and J gene segments were assigned by aligning CDR3 sequences to IMGT reference sequences. Each retained sequence needed at least a six-nucleotide match to both a V gene segment and a J gene segment. A rearrangement counted as productive if the CDR3 had no stop codons and remained in frame with V and J, and every other rearrangement counted as non-productive. CDR3 was defined by IMGT convention, running from the second conserved V-encoded cysteine to the conserved J-encoded phenylalanine. The earlier analysis of approximately 500 of the donors excluded sequences that lacked an unambiguous match to a single V gene segment. In an earlier analysis of some 590 of the donors, a V segment was called functional when productive rearrangements were above 56.7%, and segregating when the standard deviation between donors exceeded 5%. A statistical classification framework was built to diagnose cytomegalovirus status from the catalog of TCR beta chain sequences. In a later analysis, V and J genes were assigned by comparing TCR nucleotide sequences against IMGT/GENE-DB human TR gene sequences. Using the TCRdist pipeline, a later analysis assigned CDR3 sequences along with most-parsimonious VDJ recombination scenarios. In a later analysis, every TCR beta chain was defined by the combination of its CDR3 amino acid sequence and its V-gene family, and reads without a unique V-gene family were dropped. In a later analysis, around 600 highly shared, low-generation-probability nucleotide sequences were removed to address suspected cross-contamination and a sequencing artifact. A later analysis calculated a clonal expansion index for each public chain from normalized within-repertoire ranks of inferred template counts. A later analysis computed generation probabilities with a VDJ recombination model fitted to out-of-frame rearrangements, and checked the results against IGoR. Hypergeometric tests were used in a later analysis to score TCR-TCR, TCR-HLA and TCR-CMV co-occurrence, with a repertoire-size bias correction applied to the TCR pairs. A later analysis estimated false discovery rates by permuting HLA or CMV assignments 20 times. In a later analysis, co-occurring TCRs were grouped using DBSCAN, with TCRdist sequence similarity added in when clustering inside HLA-allele-positive subsets. Repertoires with fewer than 30,000 or more than 120,000 public chains were left out of co-occurrence clustering, as were five repertoires with anomalous nucleotide sharing. This immuneACCESS table, as held by TCRdb, lists in-frame sequences with V and J called but not all clones. Of the missing ones, under half trace to an unresolved V gene in checked studies; the others have no known cause. Clonal size and the V and J genes are those of that table, whereas D and trimming came from the DNA. The sample records 100,000 to 120,000 clones, 75% of which are singletons. The leading ten clones occupy around 1.3% of the sample.

On this clone itself: Its binding antigen is unknown. Base qualities are not at hand, and no much larger clone is one base apart.

In total, roughly 710 healthy bone marrow donors made up the cohort. At the time of sampling, every cohort member was nominally healthy, though immune exposures that went unrecorded were likely present. The donor tested CMV seronegative and was one of the 352 seronegative cohort members. Every donor gave a peripheral blood sample, and the peripheral blood mononuclear cells from that sample were used for TCR beta sequencing. The Qiagen DNeasy Blood Extraction Kit was used to extract genomic DNA from the blood cell samples. The source is a man aged 35 to 55 in good health and CMV-seronegative. This chain is built from TRBV2 and TRBJ1-1, with TRBD1 matching 7 junction bases. Sample: PBMCs. The CDR3 corresponds to CASSPENTNRGAFF. The DNA sequence follows: TGTGCCAGCAGTCCCGAAAACACAAACAGGGGAGCTTTCTTT.